The 26 T cell receptor beta chains in this list originate from one sample, sequenced in a study of shared clonotypes between healthy human individuals (dated by TCRdb to the early 2020s). Library generation was performed with the immunoSEQ multiplex PCR assay. The source is immuneACCESS, and TCRdb retained only in-frame sequences with V and J called. Part of the clones is not carried over; for the studies checked, unresolved V genes explain less than half of this, and the remainder is unexplained. The sample table contains around 2.5 million clones; only one count was recorded for under 95% of them. 0.36% of the sample is taken by the ten largest. Sequencing was done on a sample of naive CD4+ T cells from PBMCs. This specimen's cell subset or site label, interpreted: CD45RA+ positively selected. Receptors originate from a man between 18 and 29 years old in good health. Some clones in this sample may be carry-over from other donors' samples.

This sequence joins TRBV7-9 and TRBJ2-3, with 9 bases fitting TRBD1. Germline-derived CDR1 and CDR2 are SEHNR and FQNEAQ (reference sequence). The CDR3 runs to 16 residues. V trimming: 7 bases; J trimming: 0 bases; junction bases outside the gene matches: 8. The CDR3 sequence: CASTKGTGMSTDTQYF. DNA for the CDR3: TGTGCCAGCACGAAGGGGACAGGGATGAGCACAGATACGCAGTATTTT.

The chain is built from TRBV10-2 and TRBJ2-1, with D uncertain. The V end lost 8 bases, the J end lost 4 bases, and 12 bases lay between the germline ends. Germline assignment: CDR1 WSHSY and CDR2 SAAADI. The CDR3 has 13 amino acids. The CDR3 spells CASLGPRYNEQFF. The CDR3, as DNA: TGCGCCAGCCTAGGTCCGCGATACAATGAGCAGTTCTTC.

V gene TRBV5-1 combines with J gene TRBJ2-6; tentative D call: TRBD1 (6 bases). This CDR3 contains 20 residues. The germline CDR1 and CDR2 sequences are SGHRS and YFSETQ. Deletions cut 4 bases from V and 2 bases from J, with 25 bases between. The CDR3, as DNA: TGCGCCAGCAGCCAGGGGTTCTGGGTTGGCAGCCCACCTGGGGCCAACGTCCTGACTTTC. It yields the protein CASSQGFWVGSPPGANVLTF. Based on the CDR3 plus reference TRBV5-1 and TRBJ2-6, the full variable domain is KAGVTQTPRYLIKTRGQQVTLSCSPISGHRSVSWYQQTPGQGLQFLFEYFSETQRNKGNFPGRFSGRQFSNSRSEMNVSTLELGDSALYLCASSQGFWVGSPPGANVLTFGAGSRLTVL.

V and J are TRBV27 and TRBJ1-5; possibly TRBD1 for D (5 bases). The CDR3 has 15 amino acids. The germline V gene has CDR1 MNHEY and CDR2 SMNVEV (reference sequence). V was cut by 4 bases and J by 4 bases, with 14 bases left in between. DNA of the CDR3: TGTGCCAGCAGTTCCCCCGGGGCAGGAAATCAGCCCCAGCATTTT. Its translation: CASSSPGAGNQPQHF.

V usage is TRBV18 and J usage is TRBJ2-2, with D tentatively TRBD2 (5 bases). Germline lookup yields CDR1 KGHSH and CDR2 LQKENI. The CDR3 spans 16 residues. V gave up 2 bases and J gave up 0 bases, with 10 bases separating them. CDR3 loop: CASSPFGVANTGELFF. The CDR3 DNA follows: TGTGCCAGCTCACCATTCGGGGTCGCGAACACCGGGGAGCTGTTTTTT.

The gene calls are TRBV30 and TRBJ1-1; TRBD1 matches at 10 bases. V gave up 5 bases and J gave up 3 bases; unmatched junction bases: 6. The germline V gene has CDR1 GTSNPN and CDR2 SVGIG (reference sequence). This CDR3 has 14 amino acids. The CDR3 DNA is TGTGCCTGGGACAGGGGGCGGGGGTACACTGAAGCTTTCTTT. Amino acids: CAWDRGRGYTEAFF.

V usage is TRBV30 and J usage is TRBJ2-7; D gene uncertain. Trimming pared 0 bases from V and 6 bases from J, leaving 12 bases between. CDR1 is GTSNPN, CDR2 SVGIG, per germline (reference sequence). CDR3 size: 13 residues. The CDR3 protein is CAWSVSPMGEQYF. For the CDR3, the DNA is TGTGCCTGGAGTGTATCACCTATGGGCGAGCAGTACTTC.

This chain uses TRBV19 with TRBJ2-1; D is perhaps TRBD1 or TRBD2 (5 bases each). V lost 5 bases and J 8 bases, leaving 22 bases between the germline ends. Germline V gene lookup returns CDR1 LNHDA and CDR2 SQIVND (reference sequence). This CDR3 is built from 16 residues. CDR3 protein: CASSAGTATFSDEQFF. CDR3 coding DNA: TGTGCCAGTAGTGCTGGGACCGCAACCTTTTCCGATGAGCAGTTCTTC.

The V gene is TRBV5-1, the J gene TRBJ1-2, with 11 bases matching TRBD1. Germline V lookup: CDR1 SGHRS, CDR2 YFSETQ. Trimming removed 4 bases from V and 7 bases from J; junction bases left unmatched: 3. The length of the CDR3 is 13 residues. The CDR3 bases are TGCGCCAGCAGCCAGGGACAGGGGGTTGGCTACACCTTC. Protein sequence: CASSQGQGVGYTF.

Comments on this clone: At one end the junction does not follow the germline gene, possibly because of a read error. The V call is TRBV30, the J call TRBJ2-2; a weak D match, TRBD2 (7 bases). The CDR3 consists of 17 residues. Germline values: CDR1 GTSNPN, CDR2 SVGIG (reference sequence). Here the CDR3 reads CAWRVGGARGLTGELFF. The CDR3 DNA reads TGTGCCTGGCGTGTAGGGGGGGCCAGGGGTTTGACCGGGGAGCTGTTTTTT.

This rearrangement joins TRBV5-1 to TRBJ2-5; possibly TRBD1 or TRBD2 for D (6 bases each). The DNA end lines up better with TRBJ2-7; the J call may be wrong. CDR1 and CDR2 from the germline V gene are SGHRS and YFSETQ. This CDR3 spans 15 amino acids. CDR3 nucleotide sequence: TGCGCCAGCAGCTTGGTCGGAGGGGGTGGCTACGAGCAGTACTTC. Residues: CASSLVGGGGYEQYF.

The chain recombines TRBV28 with TRBJ1-5; no definite D call. Trimming left V 4 bases short and J 0 bases short, with 13 bases between. CDR3 length: 16 residues. Germline V gene sequence: CDR1 MDHEN, CDR2 SYDVKM. This chain's CDR3 is CASSSYRAPSNQPQHF. The CDR3 DNA sequence: TGTGCCAGCAGTTCCTACCGGGCCCCTAGCAATCAGCCCCAGCATTTT.

The chain has TRBV9 and TRBJ2-1; TRBD2 aligns across 12 bases. The CDR3 extends over 17 amino acids. Germline V gene data show CDR1 as SGDLS and CDR2 as YYNGEE. The ends lost 0 bases at V and 9 bases at J; junction bases unmatched: 10. Here the CDR3 DNA reads TGTGCCAGCAGCGTAGTCGCTAGCGGGAGGGCCAGGGGTGAGCAGTTCTTC. This sequence encodes CASSVVASGRARGEQFF.

As DNA, the CDR3 is TGTGCCAGCAGAGATACCGGGACGGTGAACACCGGGGAGCTGTTTTTT. Translated, it gives CASRDTGTVNTGELFF. The rearrangement joins TRBV28 to TRBJ2-2; D is possibly TRBD1 or TRBD2 (5 bases each). The germline CDR1 and CDR2 sequences are MDHEN and SYDVKM. The CDR3 contains 16 residues. Trimming took 6 bases from V and 1 from J, leaving 15 bases between them.

The chain combines TRBV27 with TRBJ2-3; no clear D. V lost 11 bases to trimming and J lost 5 bases, with 20 bases between them. The CDR3 covers 14 residues. Germline V CDR1 and CDR2: MNHEY, SMNVEV (reference sequence). The CDR3 loop reads CAAKHSREEDTQYF. The CDR3, as DNA: TGTGCCGCAAAACATTCTAGGGAAGAAGATACGCAGTATTTT.

The chain has TRBV7-9 and TRBJ1-4; 7 positions agree with TRBD1. J lost 5 bases, V lost 5 bases, and 11 bases had no gene match. The germline gives CDR1 SEHNR, CDR2 FQNEAQ (reference sequence). The CDR3 length is 16 residues. The CDR3 loop reads CASSPLPGQQNEKLFF. The CDR3 DNA is TGTGCCAGCAGCCCACTCCCGGGACAGCAAAATGAAAAACTGTTTTTT. The variable domain in full, completed from reference TRBV7-9 and TRBJ1-4, reads DTGVSQNPRHKITKRGQNVTFRCDPISEHNRLYWYRQTLGQGPEFLTYFQNEAQLEKSRLLSDRFSAERPKGSFSTLEIQRTEQGDSAMYLCASSPLPGQQNEKLFFGSGTQLSVL.

V usage is TRBV5-1 and J usage is TRBJ2-1; D is unresolved. CDR3 length equals 14 residues. From germline, CDR1 is SGHRS and CDR2 YFSETQ. V was clipped by 0 bases and J by 5 bases, with 9 bases between them. CDR3 bases: TGCGCCAGCAGCTTGGCCGGCAGCAACAATGAGCAGTTCTTC. Its translation is CASSLAGSNNEQFF.

The chain combines TRBV28 with TRBJ1-2; 8 nucleotides line up with TRBD1. V lost 2 bases, J lost 2 bases, and 1 base stayed unmatched. Germline-derived CDR1 and CDR2 are MDHEN and SYDVKM. This CDR3 spans 14 amino acids. The CDR3, as DNA: TGTGCCAGCAGTTTAGGGACAGGAAACTATGGCTACACCTTC. As protein: CASSLGTGNYGYTF.

The chain employs TRBV7-8 and TRBJ2-7, with D perhaps matching TRBD1 or TRBD2 (5 bases each). V was trimmed by 5 bases and J by 2 bases, leaving 13 bases between them. This CDR3 spans 14 amino acids. CDR1 is SGHVS, CDR2 FQNEAQ, per germline. CDR3 in DNA: TGTGCCAGCAGCCTCCGGGACCTGCCCTACGAGCAGTACTTC. It codes for CASSLRDLPYEQYF.

The chain couples TRBV18 to TRBJ1-2; 7 bases are shared with TRBD1. CDR1 KGHSH and CDR2 LQKENI come from the germline V gene. The CDR3 length is 14 residues. V trimming: 2 bases; J trimming: 8 bases; junction bases outside the gene matches: 8. The CDR3 DNA reads TGTGCCAGCTCACCAATCGAGGGGGCGGTAGGCTACACCTTC. Residues: CASSPIEGAVGYTF. Full variable domain (rest looked up from reference TRBV18 and TRBJ1-2): NAGVMQNPRHLVRRRGQEARLRCSPMKGHSHVYWYRQLPEEGLKFMVYLQKENIIDESGMPKERFSAEFPKEGPSILRIQQVVRGDSAAYFCASSPIEGAVGYTFGSGTRLTVV.

V is TRBV28 and J is TRBJ2-5; no definite D call. This CDR3 is built from 14 residues. Germline CDR1 reads MDHEN; CDR2 reads SYDVKM. The V gene lost 6 bases and the J gene lost 5 bases, with 16 bases spanning the gap. The CDR3 nucleotides read TGTGCCAGCAGCCCCGTCGCGCCTCGGGAGACCCAGTACTTC. Translated, it gives CASSPVAPRETQYF.

The chain combines TRBV30 with TRBJ1-5, with D possibly TRBD1 on 6 matching bases. CDR3 size: 14 residues. V was clipped by 2 bases and J by 0 bases, with 8 bases between them. CDR1 is GTSNPN, CDR2 SVGIG, per germline (reference sequence). The CDR3 reads CAWSQDSSNQPQHF. DNA for the CDR3: TGTGCCTGGAGTCAGGACAGTAGCAATCAGCCCCAGCATTTT.

The chain joins TRBV27 to TRBJ2-3; the D gene is possibly TRBD2 (5 bases). This CDR3 comprises 15 residues. Germline V lookup: CDR1 MNHEY, CDR2 SMNVEV (reference sequence). Trimming left V 6 bases short and J 6 bases short, with 19 bases between. As DNA, the CDR3 is TGTGCCAGCAGGCCGGGCGGGTCCCACACTGATACGCAGTATTTT. This encodes CASRPGGSHTDTQYF.

This chain connects TRBV5-1 to TRBJ2-3; D perhaps matches TRBD1 (5 bases). Germline V gene sequence: CDR1 SGHRS, CDR2 YFSETQ. The CDR3 has 14 residues. The V and J ends lost 2 bases and 5 bases respectively, with 12 bases between them. CDR3 DNA: TGCGCCAGCAGCTTTGAACAGGCAAGAGATACGCAGTATTTT. Its protein is CASSFEQARDTQYF.

The rearrangement uses TRBV7-9 and TRBJ2-1, with 11 bases lining up with TRBD2. Trimming took 1 base from V and 7 from J; bases not matched to a gene: 6. Germline V lookup: CDR1 SEHNR, CDR2 FQNEAQ (reference sequence). There are 16 residues in the CDR3. This CDR3 is CASSLELAGVGNEQFF. CDR3 nucleotide sequence: TGTGCCAGCAGCTTAGAACTAGCGGGAGTTGGGAATGAGCAGTTCTTC.

Note on this clone: This same CDR3 is encoded by further DNA sequences in the sample. V and J are TRBV5-1 and TRBJ2-7, with 7 bases matching TRBD2. There are 15 residues in the CDR3. Germline-derived CDR1 and CDR2 are SGHRS and YFSETQ. The junction had 6 bases not matched to a gene; V was cut back by 0 bases and J by 3 bases. CDR3 loop: CASSLAGGSGYEQYF. The CDR3 nucleotides read TGCGCCAGCAGCTTGGCGGGGGGATCAGGCTACGAGCAGTACTTC.